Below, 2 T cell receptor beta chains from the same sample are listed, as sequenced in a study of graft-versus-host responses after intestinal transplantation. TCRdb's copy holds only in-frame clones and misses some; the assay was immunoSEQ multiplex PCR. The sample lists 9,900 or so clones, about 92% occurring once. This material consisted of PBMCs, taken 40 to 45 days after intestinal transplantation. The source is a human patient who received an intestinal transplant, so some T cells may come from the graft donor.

In DNA form, the CDR3 reads TGTGCCAGCAAAAAAGGGGCGGTGGGAACAGATACGCAGTATTTT. It translates to CASKKGAVGTDTQYF. J is TRBJ2-3 and V is TRBV6-1; D might be TRBD1 (5 bases). This CDR3 contains 15 residues. The V and J ends lost 7 bases and 3 bases respectively, with 17 bases between them. Germline CDR1 MNHNS, CDR2 SASEGT.

For the CDR3, the DNA is TGTGCCAGCCAGACAGGGGGAGATGAAAAACTGTTTTTT. It yields the protein CASQTGGDEKLFF. The rearrangement joins TRBV2 to TRBJ1-4; TRBD1 matches 9 bases. Germline V gene sequence: CDR1 SNHLY, CDR2 FYNNEI. CDR3 length: 13 residues. V shed 8 bases and J 6 bases; nucleotides not matched to a gene: 4.